This passage covers 3 T cell receptor beta chains from one sample sequenced in a study of molecular identifiers for immune sequencing clone quantification. MiXCR, run by TCRdb on the PCR reads, gives a single entry per CDR3 protein. The sample shows some 91,000 distinct CDR3 sequences, approximately 24% of them seen only once. Sequencing was done on a sample of naive CD8+ T cells from blood, with Jurkat cell RNA spiked in. Subset in this sample: FACS-sorted CD8+CD4-CCR7+CD45RA+ naive T cells. The receptors shown here come from a human donor in good health. Some libraries in this study had Jurkat cell RNA spiked in.

This clonotype was detected a few times. Possible read error: a much larger clone is one base away. The chain combines TRBV7-2 with TRBJ2-5; D remains unclear. The V gene's germline CDR1 is SGHTA and CDR2 FQGNSA. There are 14 residues in the CDR3. CDR3: CASRDTVYQETQHF. The CDR3 nucleotides are TGTGCCAGCAGGGATACTGTTTATCAAGAGACCCAGCACTTC.

This clonotype was seen many times. The chain couples TRBV2 to TRBJ2-7; no reliable D call. This CDR3 contains 15 residues. Trimming removed 1 base at V and 3 bases at J, with 13 bases between. Germline loops: CDR1 SNHLY, CDR2 FYNNEI. This chain's CDR3 is CASSEGLTPNYEQYF. DNA of the CDR3: TGTGCCAGCAGTGAAGGGCTAACCCCTAACTACGAGCAGTACTTC. The full variable domain, its missing parts supplied by reference TRBV2 and TRBJ2-7, is EPEVTQTPSHQVTQMGQEVILRCVPISNHLYFYWYRQILGQKVEFLVSFYNNEISEKSEIFDDQFSVERPDGSNFTLKIRSTKLEDSAMYFCASSEGLTPNYEQYFGPGTRLTVT.

This rearrangement joins TRBV24-1 to TRBJ2-3; no clear D. Trimming pared 3 bases from V and 6 bases from J, leaving 12 bases between. CDR1 is KGHDR, CDR2 SFDVKD, per germline. This CDR3 region has 14 residues. The CDR3 DNA reads TGTGCCACCAGTGATATGAATCCACTGGATACGCAGTATTTT. Protein: CATSDMNPLDTQYF.